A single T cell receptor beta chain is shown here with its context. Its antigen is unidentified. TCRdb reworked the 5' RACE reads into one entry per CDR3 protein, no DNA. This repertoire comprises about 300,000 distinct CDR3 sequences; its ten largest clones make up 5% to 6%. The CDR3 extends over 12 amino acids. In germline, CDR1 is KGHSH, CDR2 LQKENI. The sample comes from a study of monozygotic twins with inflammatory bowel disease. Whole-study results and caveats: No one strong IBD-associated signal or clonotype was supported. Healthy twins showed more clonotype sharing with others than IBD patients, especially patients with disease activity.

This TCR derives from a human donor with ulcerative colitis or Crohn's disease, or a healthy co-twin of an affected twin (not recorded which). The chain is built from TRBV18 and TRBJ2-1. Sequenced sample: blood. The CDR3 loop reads CASSVVFNEQFF.